The 18 T cell receptor beta chains given below trace back to one sample, sequenced in a study of blood T cell repertoires in COVID-19. Only in-frame clones appear in the TCRdb table, and some are missing; sequencing was by immunoSEQ multiplex PCR. The sample records about 95,000 clones, about 80% being singletons. The sequencing input was peripheral blood. All receptors derive from a human donor in a cohort sampled during active COVID-19.

This clone was detected only a few times. The gene calls are TRBV6-5 and TRBJ1-6; maybe TRBD1 (6 bases). V shed 6 bases and J shed 7 bases, with 16 bases lying between them. From germline, CDR1 is MNHEY and CDR2 SVGAGI. The CDR3 has 15 amino acids. The CDR3 DNA reads TGTGCCAGCAGCGCACAAGGGGGAAGCAATTCACCCCTCCACTTT. It is translated as CASSAQGGSNSPLHF.

The table lists this clone with a count of one. The V call is TRBV5-1, the J call TRBJ2-5; 7 nucleotides line up with TRBD2. The germline V gene has CDR1 SGHRS and CDR2 YFSETQ. The CDR3 is made up of 18 amino acids. J was trimmed by 4 bases and V by 4 bases; bases with no gene match: 19. This CDR3 reads CASSPPLIGAAGRETQYF. CDR3 sequence (DNA): TGCGCCAGCAGCCCCCCCCTAATTGGTGCAGCGGGAAGAGAGACCCAGTACTTC.

J is TRBJ2-3 and V is TRBV6-4, with D perhaps TRBD2 (6 bases). CDR1 and CDR2 (germline): MRHNA, SNTAGT. The CDR3 has 15 residues. V lost 4 bases, J lost 1 base, and 12 bases lay in between. The CDR3 sequence is CASSGSGVGTDTQYF. In nucleotides, the CDR3 is TGTGCCAGCAGTGGGTCGGGAGTAGGCACAGATACGCAGTATTTT.

Here the CDR3 DNA reads TGTGCCAGCTCCCGGGTGTCGATGATTAACACCGGGGAGCTGTTTTTT. Amino acids: CASSRVSMINTGELFF. This sequence joins TRBV18 and TRBJ2-2; D gene uncertain. The ends were cut back, 6 bases at V and 2 bases at J, with 16 bases in the middle. This CDR3 is built from 16 residues. Germline V lookup: CDR1 KGHSH, CDR2 LQKENI.

The chain is built from TRBV15 and TRBJ2-1; the D is unclear. CDR1 is LNHNV and CDR2 is YYDKDF in the germline V gene (reference sequence). This CDR3 comprises 14 residues. V lost 1 base, J lost 7 bases, and 11 bases lay in between. CDR3 nucleotide sequence: TGTGCCACCAGCAGAGGCTTACCACAGAATGAGCAGTTCTTC. Its protein product is CATSRGLPQNEQFF.

The chain recombines TRBV7-2 with TRBJ2-3; maybe TRBD2 (7 bases). The CDR3 is 14 amino acids. V shed 7 bases and J shed 6 bases, with 17 bases lying between them. CDR1 and CDR2 (germline): SGHTA, FQGNSA. In DNA form, the CDR3 reads TGTGCCAGCACCCCGGGGGGCCTTGGGGATACGCAGTATTTT. Its protein product is CASTPGGLGDTQYF.

V is TRBV27 and J is TRBJ1-2; maybe TRBD1 (6 bases). The germline V gene has CDR1 MNHEY and CDR2 SMNVEV (reference sequence). CDR3 length: 16 residues. Trimming removed 1 base from V and 4 bases from J, with 16 bases in between. The CDR3 sequence: CASSLLGQGLSYGYTF. Here the CDR3 DNA reads TGTGCCAGCAGTTTATTAGGCCAGGGGCTGTCCTATGGCTACACCTTC.

The chain employs TRBV7-9 and TRBJ2-7; 7 positions agree with TRBD1. Germline V lookup: CDR1 SEHNR, CDR2 FQNEAQ (reference sequence). V lost 5 bases, J lost 2 bases, and 9 bases stayed unmatched. The CDR3 spans 15 residues. The CDR3 nucleotides are TGTGCCAGCAGCCGAACGGGACAGAAAACCTACGAGCAGTACTTC. Translated, it gives CASSRTGQKTYEQYF.

This chain connects TRBV7-2 to TRBJ1-2; a possible D gene is TRBD1 (6 bases). Trimming took 5 bases from V and 5 from J, leaving 12 bases between them. The CDR3 sequence is 13 residues long. The germline V gene encodes CDR1 SGHTA and CDR2 FQGNSA. The CDR3, as DNA: TGTGCCAGCAGCCAAGGACAGCGTTATGGCTACACCTTC. This translates into CASSQGQRYGYTF.

This clone was seen more than once but under ten times. V is TRBV14 and J is TRBJ2-1; TRBD2 might be the D (6 bases). Trimming removed 1 base from V and 4 bases from J, with 8 bases in between. Germline V CDR1 and CDR2: SGHDN, FVKESK. The CDR3 covers 14 residues. CDR3 sequence: CASSQVLAYNEQFF. The CDR3 DNA sequence: TGTGCCAGCAGCCAAGTTCTAGCGTACAATGAGCAGTTCTTC. Complete variable domain (other parts from reference TRBV14 and TRBJ2-1): EAGVTQFPSHSVIEKGQTVTLRCDPISGHDNLYWYRRVMGKEIKFLLHFVKESKQDESGMPNNRFLAERTGGTYSTLKVQPAELEDSGVYFCASSQVLAYNEQFFGPGTRLTVL.

The chain links TRBV10-3 to TRBJ2-6, with 12 bases lining up with TRBD1. The CDR3 has 16 residues. Germline CDR1 and CDR2: ENHRY and SYGVKD. Trimming at V came to 10 bases and at J to 4 bases, leaving 8 bases not matched to a gene. In nucleotides, the CDR3 is TGTGCCACCGCGGGACAGGGGGCCGAAGGGGCCAACGTCCTGACTTTC. Its translation is CATAGQGAEGANVLTF.

This chain connects TRBV5-1 to TRBJ2-3; possibly TRBD2 for D (6 bases). Trimming removed 0 bases at V and 3 bases at J, with 14 bases between. This CDR3 comprises 16 residues. From germline, CDR1 is SGHRS and CDR2 YFSETQ. For the CDR3, the DNA is TGCGCCAGCAGCTTGGCCTTAGGGAGGCCTACAGATACGCAGTATTTT. Residues: CASSLALGRPTDTQYF.

The chain recombines TRBV9 with TRBJ1-1; 8 nucleotides align to TRBD1. V gave up 3 bases and J gave up 6 bases; unmatched junction bases: 4. The CDR3 has 13 amino acids. Germline values: CDR1 SGDLS, CDR2 YYNGEE. The CDR3 sequence: CASSADRGSEAFF. CDR3 in DNA: TGTGCCAGCAGCGCAGACAGGGGATCTGAAGCTTTCTTT.

Here the CDR3 reads CASRLAVVGTGELFF. The CDR3, as DNA: TGCGCCAGCCGACTAGCGGTGGTGGGTACCGGGGAGCTGTTTTTT. The J gene is TRBJ2-2, the V gene TRBV5-1, with 9 bases that match TRBD2. V was clipped by 7 bases and J by 5 bases; unmatched bases: 9. The CDR3 extends over 15 amino acids. Germline CDR1 SGHRS, CDR2 YFSETQ.

This clone has a handful of counts. The CDR3 loop is CASSEGPGLASYEQYF. CDR3 sequence (DNA): TGCGCCAGCAGTGAGGGCCCGGGACTAGCCTCCTACGAGCAGTACTTC. The rearrangement uses TRBV10-1 and TRBJ2-7, with 9 positions matching TRBD2. V dropped 2 bases and J dropped 0; count of bases not matched to a gene: 5. Per germline, CDR1 WNHNN and CDR2 SYGVQD (reference sequence). CDR3 length: 16 residues.

This chain connects TRBV6-5 to TRBJ1-2; 7 nucleotides align to TRBD1. V was clipped by 2 bases and J by 4 bases; unmatched bases: 1. CDR1 and CDR2 (germline): MNHEY, SVGAGI. The length of the CDR3 is 13 residues. CDR3 protein: CASSYAGGYGYTF. The CDR3 DNA is TGTGCCAGCAGTTACGCAGGGGGCTATGGCTACACCTTC.

This chain uses TRBV7-9 with TRBJ2-3, with TRBD2 matching over 7 bases. CDR3 length: 15 amino acids. With V trimmed by 3 bases and J by 2 bases, 5 bases remained unmatched. Germline V gene lookup returns CDR1 SEHNR and CDR2 FQNEAQ (reference sequence). CDR3 bases: TGTGCCAGCAGCTTTGGCGGGAGTCCCACAGATACGCAGTATTTT. It codes for CASSFGGSPTDTQYF.

The genes are TRBV7-6 and TRBJ2-2, with D maybe TRBD2 (5 bases). This CDR3 region has 17 residues. V dropped 4 bases and J dropped 4 bases, with 19 bases sitting between them. The germline V gene has CDR1 SGHVS and CDR2 FNYEAQ. CDR3 amino acids: CASSSKRSQEVTGELFF. As DNA, the CDR3 is TGTGCCAGCAGCTCTAAGAGAAGCCAGGAGGTCACCGGGGAGCTGTTTTTT.